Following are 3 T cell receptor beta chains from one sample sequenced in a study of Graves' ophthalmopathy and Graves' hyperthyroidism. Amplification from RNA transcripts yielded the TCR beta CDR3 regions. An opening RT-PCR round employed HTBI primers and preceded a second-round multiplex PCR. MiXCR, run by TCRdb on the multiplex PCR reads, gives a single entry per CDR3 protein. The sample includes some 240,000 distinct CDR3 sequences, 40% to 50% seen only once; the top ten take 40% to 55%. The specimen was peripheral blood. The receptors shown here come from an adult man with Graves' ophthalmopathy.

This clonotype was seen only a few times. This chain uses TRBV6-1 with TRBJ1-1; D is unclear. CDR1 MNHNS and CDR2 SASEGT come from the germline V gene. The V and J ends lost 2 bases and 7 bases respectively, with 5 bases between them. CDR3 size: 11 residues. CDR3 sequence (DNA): TGTGCCAGCAGTGAAACAAATGAAGCTTTCTTT. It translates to CASSETNEAFF.

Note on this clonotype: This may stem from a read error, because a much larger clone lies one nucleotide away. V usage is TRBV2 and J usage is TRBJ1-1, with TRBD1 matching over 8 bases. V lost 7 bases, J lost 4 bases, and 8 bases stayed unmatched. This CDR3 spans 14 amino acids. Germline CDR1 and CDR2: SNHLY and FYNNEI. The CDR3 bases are TGTGCCAGCACCAAACAGGGGGTCAGCACTGAAGCTTTCTTT. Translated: CASTKQGVSTEAFF.

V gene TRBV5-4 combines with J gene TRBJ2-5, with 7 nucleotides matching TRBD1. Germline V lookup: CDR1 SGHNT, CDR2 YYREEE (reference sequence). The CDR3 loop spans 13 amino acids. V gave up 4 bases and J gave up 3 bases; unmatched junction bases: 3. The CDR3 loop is CASSLQGKETQYF. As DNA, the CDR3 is TGTGCCAGCAGCCTACAGGGGAAAGAGACCCAGTACTTC.